The 21 T cell receptor beta chains below were found in one sample sequenced in a study of cytomegalovirus exposure and HLA in healthy donors (dated by TCRdb to 2017 to 2019). The method was the immunoSEQ multiplex PCR assay. The multiplex PCR relied on a mix of 60 forward primers for TCR Vbeta segments and 13 reverse primers for TCR Jbeta segments. Held by TCRdb, this immuneACCESS table contains in-frame sequences only and omits some clones. Under half of the omission traces to an unresolved V gene where checked; the cause of the rest is unknown. For this sample the table gives about 180,000 clones, of which about 80% were detected only once. Together, the top ten hold 2.4% of the sample. What was sequenced was PBMCs. The origin of the receptors is a man in his 60s in good health and CMV-seronegative.

This rearrangement joins TRBV5-1 to TRBJ2-2; TRBD1 matches at 7 bases. The CDR3 spans 14 residues. Unmatched junction bases numbered 2, after V lost 0 bases and J lost 6 bases. The germline V gene has CDR1 SGHRS and CDR2 YFSETQ. The CDR3 is CASSLVQGAGELFF. The CDR3 coding sequence is TGCGCCAGCAGCTTGGTGCAGGGGGCCGGGGAGCTGTTTTTT.

The chain employs TRBV28 and TRBJ2-7; 7 positions agree with TRBD2. The J segment lost 4 bases and the V segment lost 6 bases, leaving 9 bases of the junction unmatched. Germline values: CDR1 MDHEN, CDR2 SYDVKM. The CDR3 extends over 14 amino acids. CDR3: CASSPAGYYYEQYF. The CDR3 DNA reads as TGTGCCAGCAGCCCAGCGGGGTACTATTACGAGCAGTACTTC.

The chain combines TRBV6-5 with TRBJ2-1, with D possibly TRBD1 on 6 matching bases. This CDR3 comprises 13 residues. V dropped 8 bases and J dropped 4 bases, with 12 bases sitting between them. Germline V gene sequence: CDR1 MNHEY, CDR2 SVGAGI. CDR3 sequence: CASARTEYNEQFF. CDR3 sequence (DNA): TGTGCCAGCGCGAGGACAGAATACAATGAGCAGTTCTTC.

CDR3 nucleotide sequence: TGTGCCAGCACCCTGAATAGCGGAGGGAGCACAGATACGCAGTATTTT. This encodes CASTLNSGGSTDTQYF. V gene TRBV6-6 combines with J gene TRBJ2-3, with D possibly TRBD2 on 6 matching bases. Trimming left V 7 bases short and J 0 bases short, with 17 bases between. There are 16 residues in the CDR3. CDR1 MNHNY and CDR2 SVGAGI come from the germline V gene (reference sequence).

The chain employs TRBV5-6 and TRBJ1-4; 7 bases match TRBD1. V lost 3 bases to trimming and J lost 7 bases; unmatched junction nucleotides: 9. The CDR3 contains 15 residues. CDR1 SGHDT and CDR2 YYEEEE come from the germline V gene. The CDR3 coding sequence is TGTGCCAGCAGCTCTCAGGGGGAACTGGGTGAAAAACTGTTTTTT. Its protein is CASSSQGELGEKLFF.

This chain uses TRBV5-6 with TRBJ1-2; 7 positions agree with TRBD1. V lost 4 bases to trimming and J lost 4 bases; unmatched junction nucleotides: 7. This CDR3 comprises 14 residues. The germline V gene has CDR1 SGHDT and CDR2 YYEEEE. The CDR3 loop is CASSVGQWVYGYTF. CDR3 coding DNA: TGTGCCAGCAGCGTGGGACAGTGGGTCTATGGCTACACCTTC. Drawing the rest from reference TRBV5-6 and TRBJ1-2, the complete variable domain is DAGVTQSPTHLIKTRGQQVTLRCSPKSGHDTVSWYQQALGQGPQFIFQYYEEEERQRGNFPDRFSGHQFPNYSSELNVNALLLGDSALYLCASSVGQWVYGYTFGSGTRLTVV.

This clone appeared a few times. It is unclear where the CDR3 begins or ends on the DNA, so no DNA is shown, and the CDR3 is as TCRdb lists it. J is TRBJ1-5 and V is TRBV21-1. TRBV21-1 is given as a pseudogene. The CDR3 adds up to 16 amino acids, both ends counted. The CDR3 sequence is CASSKVGGGSNQPQHF.

The chain recombines TRBV7-9 with TRBJ2-5, with a tentative D call TRBD1 (6 bases). Trimming cost V 2 bases and J 4 bases, with 20 bases left between them. Germline V gives CDR1 SEHNR, CDR2 FQNEAQ (reference sequence). The CDR3 is 17 amino acids. The CDR3 reads CASSLMFRTDNGETQYF. Written as DNA, the CDR3 is TGTGCCAGCAGCTTAATGTTTAGGACAGACAACGGAGAGACCCAGTACTTC.

This chain uses TRBV15 with TRBJ2-3; 8 positions match TRBD2. CDR1 LNHNV and CDR2 YYDKDF come from the germline V gene (reference sequence). The CDR3 is 16 residues long. The trim removed 0 bases at V and 0 bases at J, leaving 2 bases unmatched. CDR3 region: CATSRDPSGSTDTQYF. CDR3 bases: TGTGCCACCAGCAGAGACCCTAGCGGGAGCACAGATACGCAGTATTTT.

The genes are TRBV6-1 and TRBJ2-2; no definite D call. CDR1 is MNHNS, CDR2 SASEGT, per germline. The CDR3 totals 13 residues. Trimming removed 4 bases at V and 4 bases at J, with 7 bases between. CDR3 sequence: CASSALPTGELFF. The CDR3 DNA follows: TGTGCCAGCAGTGCACTTCCCACCGGGGAGCTGTTTTTT.

This rearrangement joins TRBV14 to TRBJ2-7; 8 bases are a match to TRBD1. This CDR3 is 14 amino acids long. The V segment lost 1 base and the J segment 2 bases; nucleotides outside the gene matches: 1. CDR1 and CDR2 (germline): SGHDN, FVKESK. This CDR3 is CASSQVGQAYEQYF. For the CDR3, the DNA is TGTGCCAGCAGCCAAGTGGGACAGGCCTACGAGCAGTACTTC.

V and J are TRBV4-2 and TRBJ1-2, with D perhaps TRBD1 (6 bases). Deletions cut 1 base from V and 5 bases from J, with 14 bases between. The CDR3 sequence is 15 residues long. Germline loops: CDR1 LGHNA, CDR2 YNFKEQ. The CDR3 region is CASSQVGTSAYGYTF. In nucleotides, the CDR3 is TGTGCCAGCAGCCAAGTTGGGACATCAGCGTATGGCTACACCTTC.

The rearrangement uses TRBV2 and TRBJ2-1; no definite D call. The CDR3 runs to 13 residues. Germline lookup yields CDR1 SNHLY and CDR2 FYNNEI. V lost 5 bases and J 0 bases, leaving 5 bases between the germline ends. In DNA form, the CDR3 reads TGTGCCAGCAGTAAGAGCTCCTACAATGAGCAGTTCTTC. Protein sequence: CASSKSSYNEQFF.

The V and J genes are TRBV5-1 and TRBJ2-3; a weak D match, TRBD2 (6 bases). From germline, CDR1 is SGHRS and CDR2 YFSETQ. The length of the CDR3 is 16 residues. V dropped 0 bases and J dropped 7 bases, with 18 bases sitting between them. Here the CDR3 reads CASSLGGDSFAYTQYF. CDR3 bases: TGCGCCAGCAGCTTGGGGGGGGATTCGTTTGCCTATACGCAGTATTTT.

The chain recombines TRBV6-1 with TRBJ1-4; the D gene is possibly TRBD1 (5 bases). From germline, CDR1 is MNHNS and CDR2 SASEGT. Deletions cut 2 bases from V and 13 bases from J, with 11 bases between. The CDR3 loop spans 12 amino acids. DNA for the CDR3: TGTGCCAGCAGTGAATTAGGGGTCGGACTGTTTTTT. This encodes CASSELGVGLFF.

This CDR3 is CASSPGGNEQFF. DNA for the CDR3: TGTGCCAGCAGCCCGGGGGGCAATGAGCAGTTCTTC. V is TRBV7-9 and J is TRBJ2-1, with 7 positions matching TRBD2. Trimming took 5 bases from V and 6 from J; bases not matched to a gene: 1. Germline V gives CDR1 SEHNR, CDR2 FQNEAQ (reference sequence). There are 12 residues in the CDR3.

This clone has only a few counts. The chain combines TRBV9 with TRBJ2-2, with TRBD1 as a possible D gene (5 bases). V gave up 0 bases and J gave up 6 bases, with 9 bases separating them. This CDR3 is built from 14 residues. Looked up from germline, CDR1 is SGDLS and CDR2 is YYNGEE. As DNA, the CDR3 is TGTGCCAGCAGCGTAGGATCAGGGTCCGGGGAGCTGTTTTTT. Residues: CASSVGSGSGELFF.

The rearrangement uses TRBV2 and TRBJ1-2; D gene unclear. CDR1 and CDR2 (germline): SNHLY, FYNNEI. V was pared by 2 bases and J by 6 bases, with 13 bases between. CDR3 length: 14 amino acids. CDR3 sequence: CASSEPRGRDGYTF. As DNA, the CDR3 is TGTGCCAGCAGTGAACCCCGAGGGAGGGATGGCTACACCTTC.

This chain uses TRBV19 with TRBJ1-5, with 8 bases fitting TRBD1. V lost 3 bases, J lost 7 bases, and 11 bases stayed unmatched. The germline CDR1 and CDR2 sequences are LNHDA and SQIVND (reference sequence). This CDR3 spans 16 amino acids. The CDR3 region is CASSIPGTGLIQPQHF. CDR3 DNA sequence: TGTGCCAGTAGTATCCCCGGGACAGGTCTAATCCAGCCCCAGCATTTT.

This clone occurred a few times. CDR3 region: CATAPTGTDTQYF. The CDR3 DNA reads TGCGCCACCGCGCCTACAGGGACAGATACGCAGTATTTT. The gene calls are TRBV10-1 and TRBJ2-3, with D possibly being TRBD1 (6 bases). CDR3 length equals 13 residues. Germline lookup yields CDR1 WNHNN and CDR2 SYGVQD (reference sequence). V was trimmed by 10 bases and J by 3 bases, leaving 14 bases between them.

To note about this clone: At one end the junction does not follow the germline gene, possibly because of a read error. As DNA, the CDR3 is TGTGCCAGCAGTTCAATAACAGTCAATGGCTACCCCTTC. Amino acids: CASSSITVNGYPF. This chain joins TRBV28 and TRBJ1-2; D gene uncertain. CDR1 is MDHEN, CDR2 SYDVKM, per germline. The CDR3 extends over 13 amino acids.